The clone carrying this T cell receptor (beta chain) was seen at least ten times. Its antigen is unknown. The V and J ends lost 5 bases and 1 base, in that order; junction bases with no gene match: 11. Germline V gives CDR1 SEHNR, CDR2 FQNEAQ (reference sequence). The CDR3 spans 17 residues. TCR beta CDR3 region amplification was performed from RNA transcripts. HTBI primers were used for first-round RT-PCR of the TCR CDR3. TCRdb ran MiXCR on the multiplex PCR reads and lists one entry per CDR3 protein. This sample has 300,000 to 450,000 distinct CDR3 sequences, with approximately 15% found just once. This entry is derived from a study of T cells in Graves' hyperthyroidism and ophthalmopathy. Points from the study as a whole: Ophthalmopathy cases were set apart from stable hyperthyroidism by a 13 V-J model. Among clonotypes expanded in thyroid above 0.001, most were also found in blood.

V and J are TRBV7-9 and TRBJ2-5; TRBD2 matches 9 bases. The TCR comes from a woman aged 30 to 39 with Graves' ophthalmopathy. The sequencing input was blood. CDR3 in amino acids: CASSPKVAGDLQETQYF. In DNA form, the CDR3 reads TGTGCCAGCAGCCCAAAAGTAGCGGGGGACCTCCAAGAGACCCAGTACTTC.